A selection of T cell receptor beta chains follows, all from one sample in a study of cytomegalovirus exposure and HLA in healthy donors. Method: immunoSEQ multiplex PCR; TCRdb's copy keeps in-frame clones and lacks some. Of roughly 80,000 clones listed, approximately 80% are singletons. The sequencing sample was made of PBMCs. These receptors all stem from a woman in her 30s in good health and CMV-seronegative. The CDR3 runs from the conserved cysteine through the conserved F or W. Fields, in order: D gene, J gene, clone size, V gene, CDR3 protein, CDR3 DNA. A D gene is named only where the DNA matches it firmly. The size of a clone is reported for some rows only, either as once, few or many, or as a class for expanded clones.

D gene: -; J gene: TRBJ1-3; clone size: -; V gene: TRBV28; CDR3 protein: CASSSGGSGNTIYF; CDR3 DNA: TGTGCCAGCAGCTCCGGGGGCTCTGGAAACACCATATATTTT
D gene: -; J gene: TRBJ1-2; clone size: -; V gene: TRBV5-1; CDR3 protein: CVSSLPESYGYTF; CDR3 DNA: TGCGTCAGCAGCTTGCCTGAGTCCTATGGCTACACCTTC
D gene: -; J gene: TRBJ2-5; clone size: -; V gene: TRBV7-2; CDR3 protein: CASSSGHPTGETQYF; CDR3 DNA: TGTGCCAGCAGCTCGGGACACCCGACTGGAGAGACCCAGTACTTC
D gene: -; J gene: TRBJ1-2; clone size: -; V gene: TRBV4-1; CDR3 protein: CASSQVGGRNYGYTF; CDR3 DNA: TGCGCCAGCAGCCAAGTTGGGGGCAGAAACTATGGCTACACCTTC
D gene: -; J gene: TRBJ2-1; clone size: once; V gene: TRBV27; CDR3 protein: CASRSSGLNEQFF; CDR3 DNA: TGTGCCAGCAGATCCTCCGGTCTCAATGAGCAGTTCTTC
D gene: TRBD1; J gene: TRBJ1-6; clone size: -; V gene: TRBV6-5; CDR3 protein: CASSNFGTGDSPLHF; CDR3 DNA: TGTGCCAGCAGCAATTTCGGGACAGGGGATTCACCCCTCCACTTT
D gene: -; J gene: TRBJ2-7; clone size: -; V gene: TRBV5-1; CDR3 protein: CASSRYEGYEQYF; CDR3 DNA: TGCGCCAGCAGCCGATATGAGGGCTACGAGCAGTACTTC
D gene: -; J gene: TRBJ1-1; clone size: -; V gene: TRBV11-2; CDR3 protein: CASSPNSWESPGDTEAFF; CDR3 DNA: TGTGCCAGCAGCCCGAATTCCTGGGAGTCGCCAGGGGATACTGAAGCTTTCTTT
D gene: TRBD1; J gene: TRBJ1-1; clone size: few; V gene: TRBV18; CDR3 protein: CASSPPRGQGITEAFF; CDR3 DNA: TGTGCCAGCTCACCACCAAGGGGACAGGGGATCACTGAAGCTTTCTTT
D gene: TRBD2; J gene: TRBJ2-7; clone size: few; V gene: TRBV27; CDR3 protein: CASTPTSGSSYEQYF; CDR3 DNA: TGTGCCAGCACCCCGACTAGCGGGAGCTCCTACGAGCAGTACTTC
D gene: -; J gene: TRBJ2-7; clone size: -; V gene: TRBV29-1; CDR3 protein: CSVASGDSYEQYF; CDR3 DNA: TGCAGCGTTGCTTCCGGGGACTCCTACGAGCAGTACTTC
D gene: -; J gene: TRBJ2-5; clone size: -; V gene: TRBV5-1; CDR3 protein: CASISGTGMSTQYF; CDR3 DNA: TGCGCCAGCATCTCCGGGACTGGAATGAGTACCCAGTACTTC
D gene: TRBD1; J gene: TRBJ2-5; clone size: -; V gene: TRBV7-2; CDR3 protein: CASSLGTGPQETQYF; CDR3 DNA: TGTGCCAGCAGCTTAGGGACAGGACCACAAGAGACCCAGTACTTC
D gene: -; J gene: TRBJ1-1; clone size: once; V gene: TRBV9; CDR3 protein: CASSVAVQREDTEAFF; CDR3 DNA: TGTGCCAGCAGCGTAGCTGTCCAGCGGGAGGACACTGAAGCTTTCTTT
D gene: -; J gene: TRBJ2-7; clone size: once; V gene: TRBV7-9; CDR3 protein: CASSLALEGYEQYF; CDR3 DNA: TGTGCCAGCAGCCTTGCGCTGGAGGGCTACGAGCAGTACTTC
D gene: -; J gene: TRBJ2-6; clone size: -; V gene: TRBV6-4; CDR3 protein: CASAYSASGANVLTF; CDR3 DNA: TGTGCCAGCGCTTACAGTGCCTCTGGGGCCAACGTCCTGACTTTC
D gene: -; J gene: TRBJ2-3; clone size: -; V gene: TRBV5-5; CDR3 protein: CASSLAVTDTQYF; CDR3 DNA: TGTGCCAGCAGCTTGGCCGTCACAGATACGCAGTATTTT
D gene: TRBD1; J gene: TRBJ1-1; clone size: -; V gene: TRBV18; CDR3 protein: CASSPLEQGLATEAFF; CDR3 DNA: TGTGCCAGCTCTCCGCTAGAACAGGGGTTGGCCACTGAAGCTTTCTTT
D gene: TRBD2; J gene: TRBJ2-3; clone size: -; V gene: TRBV28; CDR3 protein: CASSLWLAGGSDTQYF; CDR3 DNA: TGTGCCAGCAGTTTATGGCTAGCGGGAGGGTCAGATACGCAGTATTTT
D gene: TRBD2; J gene: TRBJ2-2; clone size: -; V gene: TRBV11-2; CDR3 protein: CASSLTSYTGELFF; CDR3 DNA: TGTGCCAGCAGCCTGACTAGCTACACCGGGGAGCTGTTTTTT
D gene: -; J gene: TRBJ2-7; clone size: -; V gene: TRBV5-6; CDR3 protein: CASSLYGAGKINEQYF; CDR3 DNA: TGTGCCAGCAGCTTGTATGGAGCGGGCAAAATTAACGAGCAGTACTTC
D gene: -; J gene: TRBJ2-1; clone size: -; V gene: TRBV2; CDR3 protein: CASSVPSGGRSSYNEQFF; CDR3 DNA: TGTGCCAGCAGTGTCCCCAGCGGTGGGCGTAGCTCCTACAATGAGCAGTTCTTC
D gene: -; J gene: TRBJ1-1; clone size: -; V gene: TRBV29-1; CDR3 protein: CSVEDRRRRFTEAFF; CDR3 DNA: TGCAGCGTTGAAGATCGTCGGCGGCGTTTCACTGAAGCTTTCTTT
D gene: -; J gene: TRBJ2-7; clone size: once; V gene: TRBV27; CDR3 protein: CASSSPPNEQYF; CDR3 DNA: TGTGCCAGCAGTTCCCCGCCTAACGAGCAGTACTTC
D gene: -; J gene: TRBJ2-5; clone size: -; V gene: TRBV4-1; CDR3 protein: CASSQETQRGDQETQYF; CDR3 DNA: TGCGCCAGCAGCCAAGAGACCCAACGGGGAGACCAAGAGACCCAGTACTTC
D gene: TRBD2; J gene: TRBJ2-1; clone size: few; V gene: TRBV11-3; CDR3 protein: CASSLGSGGYNEQFF; CDR3 DNA: TGTGCCAGCAGCTTAGGTAGCGGGGGATACAATGAGCAGTTCTTC
D gene: -; J gene: TRBJ2-3; clone size: -; V gene: TRBV7-9; CDR3 protein: CASSPPGTAGGRGTDTQYF; CDR3 DNA: TGTGCCAGCAGCCCTCCAGGGACTGCCGGAGGAAGGGGCACAGATACGCAGTATTTT
D gene: TRBD1; J gene: TRBJ1-3; clone size: -; V gene: TRBV4-2; CDR3 protein: CASSLGQGYNSGNTIYF; CDR3 DNA: TGTGCCAGCAGCCTGGGACAGGGTTATAACTCTGGAAACACCATATATTTT
D gene: -; J gene: TRBJ2-5; clone size: -; V gene: TRBV5-4; CDR3 protein: CASEAADETQYF; CDR3 DNA: TGTGCCAGCGAAGCAGCGGATGAGACCCAGTACTTC
D gene: -; J gene: TRBJ2-7; clone size: -; V gene: TRBV5-4; CDR3 protein: CASSPEGTYEQYF; CDR3 DNA: TGTGCCAGCAGCCCGGAGGGGACCTACGAGCAGTACTTC
D gene: -; J gene: TRBJ1-2; clone size: -; V gene: TRBV5-1; CDR3 protein: CAGSLGAGSPGYTF; CDR3 DNA: TGCGCCGGCAGCTTAGGCGCAGGATCCCCTGGCTACACCTTC
D gene: -; J gene: TRBJ1-1; clone size: once; V gene: TRBV14; CDR3 protein: CASSQRGAGTEAFF; CDR3 DNA: TGTGCCAGCAGCCAGCGGGGTGCGGGCACTGAAGCTTTCTTT
D gene: TRBD2; J gene: TRBJ2-1; clone size: -; V gene: TRBV5-4; CDR3 protein: CATGTSLYNEQFF; CDR3 DNA: TGTGCCACCGGGACTAGCCTTTACAATGAGCAGTTCTTC
D gene: -; J gene: TRBJ1-1; clone size: -; V gene: TRBV18; CDR3 protein: CASSPVSVGGADTEAFF; CDR3 DNA: TGTGCCAGCTCACCAGTGAGTGTGGGGGGGGCCGACACTGAAGCTTTCTTT
D gene: TRBD1; J gene: TRBJ2-7; clone size: -; V gene: TRBV18; CDR3 protein: CASSPFGQGPYEQYF; CDR3 DNA: TGTGCCAGCTCACCCTTTGGACAGGGACCGTACGAGCAGTACTTC
D gene: TRBD2; J gene: TRBJ2-3; clone size: -; V gene: TRBV6-4; CDR3 protein: CASSVRTSVNTDTQYF; CDR3 DNA: TGTGCCAGCAGTGTGCGGACTAGCGTGAACACAGATACGCAGTATTTT
D gene: -; J gene: TRBJ2-1; clone size: -; V gene: TRBV27; CDR3 protein: CASRPGGGEQFF; CDR3 DNA: TGTGCCAGCAGACCCGGGGGAGGTGAGCAGTTCTTC
D gene: -; J gene: TRBJ1-1; clone size: -; V gene: TRBV25-1; CDR3 protein: CASSVRGGGNTEAFF; CDR3 DNA: TGTGCCAGCAGTGTTCGGGGGGGCGGTAACACTGAAGCTTTCTTT
D gene: -; J gene: TRBJ1-3; clone size: -; V gene: TRBV11-2; CDR3 protein: CASSLEIAGNTIYF; CDR3 DNA: TGTGCCAGCAGCCTCGAGATTGCTGGAAACACCATATATTTT
D gene: -; J gene: TRBJ2-7; clone size: -; V gene: TRBV30; CDR3 protein: CAWSVGGLTYEQYF; CDR3 DNA: TGTGCCTGGAGTGTGGGGGGGCTGACCTACGAGCAGTACTTC
D gene: -; J gene: TRBJ2-1; clone size: -; V gene: TRBV29-1; CDR3 protein: CSVGRDISYNEQFF; CDR3 DNA: TGCAGCGTGGGAAGGGACATCTCCTACAATGAGCAGTTCTTC
D gene: -; J gene: TRBJ2-1; clone size: -; V gene: TRBV10-3; CDR3 protein: CAISGGGQYNEQFF; CDR3 DNA: TGTGCCATCAGTGGAGGTGGCCAGTACAATGAGCAGTTCTTC
D gene: -; J gene: TRBJ2-7; clone size: -; V gene: TRBV21-1; CDR3 protein: CASTPTGGGRGNEQYF; CDR3 DNA: TGTGCCAGCACCCCCACCGGGGGGGGCAGGGGTAACGAGCAGTACTTC
D gene: -; J gene: TRBJ1-2; clone size: -; V gene: TRBV5-1; CDR3 protein: CASSRGQGGYGYTF; CDR3 DNA: TGCGCCAGCTCAAGGGGCCAGGGAGGGTATGGCTACACCTTC
D gene: -; J gene: TRBJ2-3; clone size: few; V gene: TRBV5-4; CDR3 protein: CASSLEGRVSVGTDTQYF; CDR3 DNA: TGTGCCAGCAGCTTGGAAGGGCGGGTTTCCGTTGGGACAGATACGCAGTATTTT
D gene: -; J gene: TRBJ2-1; clone size: -; V gene: TRBV19; CDR3 protein: CASSIDLSSYNEQFF; CDR3 DNA: TGTGCCAGTAGTATAGATCTTAGTTCCTACAATGAGCAGTTCTTC
D gene: -; J gene: TRBJ2-3; clone size: -; V gene: TRBV5-4; CDR3 protein: CASNPGQGTQYF; CDR3 DNA: TGTGCCAGCAACCCTGGGCAGGGTACGCAGTATTTT
D gene: -; J gene: TRBJ2-7; clone size: -; V gene: TRBV25-1; CDR3 protein: CASSPTALSYEQYF; CDR3 DNA: TGTGCCAGCAGCCCGACAGCCCTCTCCTACGAGCAGTACTTC
D gene: TRBD2; J gene: TRBJ2-7; clone size: -; V gene: TRBV5-1; CDR3 protein: CASSLVAGDTYEQYF; CDR3 DNA: TGCGCCAGCAGCTTGGTAGCGGGGGACACCTACGAGCAGTACTTC
D gene: -; J gene: TRBJ2-7; clone size: -; V gene: TRBV10-3; CDR3 protein: CAISGGLRDYEQYF; CDR3 DNA: TGTGCCATCAGTGGCGGACTACGAGACTACGAGCAGTACTTC
D gene: -; J gene: TRBJ2-7; clone size: -; V gene: TRBV14; CDR3 protein: CASSQVNRMSYEQYF; CDR3 DNA: TGTGCCAGCAGCCAAGTGAACAGGATGTCCTACGAGCAGTACTTC
D gene: -; J gene: TRBJ1-1; clone size: -; V gene: TRBV28; CDR3 protein: CASTISAGEAFF; CDR3 DNA: TGTGCCAGCACGATATCGGCTGGGGAGGCTTTCTTT
D gene: -; J gene: TRBJ2-3; clone size: -; V gene: TRBV28; CDR3 protein: CASSLTRVTDTQYF; CDR3 DNA: TGTGCCAGCAGTTTAACCCGGGTCACAGATACGCAGTATTTT
D gene: -; J gene: TRBJ2-7; clone size: -; V gene: TRBV5-6; CDR3 protein: CASSLGGYEQYF; CDR3 DNA: TGTGCCAGCAGCCTGGGCGGCTACGAGCAGTACTTC
D gene: TRBD1; J gene: TRBJ1-1; clone size: -; V gene: TRBV7-3; CDR3 protein: CASSMTGHGSEAFF; CDR3 DNA: TGTGCCAGCAGCATGACAGGGCATGGCTCTGAAGCTTTCTTT
D gene: TRBD1; J gene: TRBJ1-1; clone size: once; V gene: TRBV5-1; CDR3 protein: CASSRGPNTEAFF; CDR3 DNA: TGCGCCAGCAGCAGGGGGCCGAACACTGAAGCTTTCTTT
D gene: -; J gene: TRBJ1-2; clone size: -; V gene: TRBV6-4; CDR3 protein: CASSEEIGGYGYTF; CDR3 DNA: TGTGCCAGCAGTGAAGAGATAGGGGGCTATGGCTACACCTTC
D gene: TRBD2; J gene: TRBJ2-3; clone size: -; V gene: TRBV5-5; CDR3 protein: CASSRITSGIIYTQYF; CDR3 DNA: TGTGCCAGCAGCCGTATAACTAGCGGGATAATATATACGCAGTATTTT